This T cell receptor beta chain was observed in a study of control samples from healthy donors and cancer patients (dated by TCRdb to about 2020). In this sample, this clone turned up once. Its antigen is not yet known. Per-base quality was not reported, and no clone a single base away is much larger than it. Other DNA sequences in this sample translate to the same CDR3. CDR1 and CDR2, per the germline V gene, are SGHAT and FQNNGV. Deletion took 5 bases off V and 2 bases off J, with a span of 6 bases between the germline ends. Measured from the cysteine to the phenylalanine, the CDR3 is 12 residues long. Solely the CDR3 DNA is kept, with 36 bases framed from the first base. Libraries came from the immunoSEQ multiplex PCR assay. The table was pulled from immuneACCESS by TCRdb, which kept in-frame rearrangements only. Such tables lose some clones; where checked, under half of the loss comes from unresolved V genes, and the rest has no known cause. Here the sample has 130,000 to 150,000 clones; 85% to 95% occur a single time. The ten most abundant clones make up 14% of the sample.

This TCR came from a man in his sixties with colorectal cancer. The chain links TRBV11-2 with TRBJ2-5, with no reliable assignment of the D segment. Sequenced material: PBMCs. Here the CDR3 is given as CASSLNQETQYF. The DNA sequence is TGTGCCAGCAGCCTCAATCAAGAGACCCAGTACTTC.